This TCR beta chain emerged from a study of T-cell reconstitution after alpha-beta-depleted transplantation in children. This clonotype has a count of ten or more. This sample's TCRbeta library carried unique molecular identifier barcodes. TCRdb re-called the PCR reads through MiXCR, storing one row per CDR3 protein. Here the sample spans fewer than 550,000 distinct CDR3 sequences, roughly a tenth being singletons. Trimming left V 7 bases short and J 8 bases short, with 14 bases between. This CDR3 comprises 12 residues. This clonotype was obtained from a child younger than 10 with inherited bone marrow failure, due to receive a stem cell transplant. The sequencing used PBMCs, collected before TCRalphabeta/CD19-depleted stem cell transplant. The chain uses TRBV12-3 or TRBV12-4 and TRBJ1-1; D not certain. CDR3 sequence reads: CASTPSGNEAFF. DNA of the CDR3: TGTGCCAGCACCCCCAGTGGGAACGAAGCTTTCTTT.